This T cell receptor beta chain was identified during a study of human thymus T cells. The CDR3 is made up of 16 amino acids. Trimming removed 1 base from V and 2 bases from J; junction bases left unmatched: 6. Germline assignment: CDR1 SGHTA and CDR2 FQGNSA. Infants served as donors; they were healthy and Finnish and were having corrective surgery for congenital heart defects. About this clone: Its specificity is not known.

TCRdb's copy holds only in-frame clones and misses some; the assay was immunoSEQ multiplex PCR. Among just over 45,000 clones listed, 95% were seen once. Study-level results: Blood and thymic repertoires both appeared biased in V and J gene usage.

The receptor was isolated from a girl less than two years old with a congenital heart defect but otherwise immunologically healthy. This rearrangement joins TRBV7-2 to TRBJ2-3; TRBD2 agrees at 7 bases. Sequenced input: blood. The CDR3 here is CASSLVRERFTDTQYF. CDR3 DNA: TGTGCCAGCAGCTTAGTGCGGGAGAGGTTCACAGATACGCAGTATTTT.